These 5 T cell receptor beta chains were all obtained from the same sample, sequenced in a study of blood T cells in healthy people across ages. Through a sample-barcoded 5' primer and a J-beta primer mix, a second PCR was run for roughly 7 to 12 cycles. TCRdb itself ran the 5' RACE reads through MiXCR, one entry per CDR3 protein. The sample holds roughly 1.4 million distinct CDR3 sequences, approximately 59% seen once. The source material was blood. The receptors originated from a man younger than 35 in good health.

The chain links TRBV7-8 to TRBJ1-5; a possible D gene is TRBD1 (5 bases). V lost 1 base and J 7 bases, leaving 20 bases between the germline ends. Germline CDR1 is SGHVS and CDR2 is FQNEAQ. This CDR3 comprises 17 residues. The CDR3 DNA reads as TGTGCCAGCAGCTTAGATGTCGGGGCGCCAGTCGGGCAGCCCCAGCATTTT. This sequence encodes CASSLDVGAPVGQPQHF.

This clonotype came up a few times. At one of its ends the junction is not consistent with the germline gene, which may arise from a read error. DNA for the CDR3: TGCGCCAGTAGCCCTATGGGGACCCAAGAGACCCAGTACTTC. It specifies CASSPMGTQETQYF. V usage is TRBV4-1 and J usage is TRBJ2-5; the D call may be TRBD1 or TRBD2 (5 bases each). CDR1 is MGHRA, CDR2 YSYEKL, per germline. The CDR3 covers 14 residues.

This sequence joins TRBV29-1 and TRBJ1-1; D might be TRBD1 (6 bases). CDR3 length equals 13 residues. The V gene lost 4 bases and the J gene lost 6 bases, with 15 bases spanning the gap. Germline CDR1 reads SQVTM; CDR2 reads ANQGSEA. The CDR3, as DNA: TGCAGCGTTGCGAGGGGGGGAATTGCTGAAGCTTTCTTT. Protein sequence: CSVARGGIAEAFF.

J is TRBJ2-3 and V is TRBV29-1; D ambiguous. V lost 3 bases and J 3 bases, leaving 7 bases between the germline ends. Germline CDR1 and CDR2: SQVTM and ANQGSEA. This CDR3 spans 12 amino acids. The CDR3, as DNA: TGCAGCGTTGAGGCGGAGACAGATACGCAGTATTTT. It is translated as CSVEAETDTQYF.

The chain employs TRBV12-3 or TRBV12-4 and TRBJ2-1; D is unresolved. V was pared by 1 base and J by 8 bases, with 18 bases between. The CDR3 totals 16 residues. As DNA, the CDR3 is TGTGCCAGCAGTTTAGGTAACCCCTCCTACCTGGATGAGCAGTTCTTC. This encodes CASSLGNPSYLDEQFF.